The clone carrying this T cell receptor (beta chain) was detected a few times. What it binds is unknown. The data derive from a study of CD8 T cells in ankylosing spondylitis. Germline CDR1 reads SGHDT; CDR2 reads YYEEEE. With 0 bases removed from V and 5 bases from J, the gap between germline ends came to 17 bases. The CDR3 contains 16 residues. Study-wide results and limits: Clones linked with disease were CD8+ and fairly uncommon in the peripheral blood. Certain motif variants had earlier appeared in reactive arthritis synovial fluid and blood.

In making TCR beta libraries, quantitative 5'-RACE with molecular barcodes was used. Via MiXCR, TCRdb re-called the 5' RACE reads, giving one row per CDR3 protein. Here the sample spans roughly 230,000 distinct CDR3 sequences, about 20% being singletons. The chain joins TRBV5-6 to TRBJ2-5; the D gene is possibly TRBD1 (6 bases). This sequence originates from a male donor with ankylosing spondylitis or in good health (not recorded which). The material sequenced was blood, either unsorted or a sorted T cell fraction (not recorded which). The CDR3, as DNA: TGTGCCAGCAGCTTGGTGGCGGCAGGGGCATATGAGACCCAGTACTTC. Translation: CASSLVAAGAYETQYF.